The rows below give T cell receptor beta chains drawn from one sample of a study of regulatory T cells in long-lasting Graves disease. Each CDR3 protein is one row after TCRdb ran MiXCR on the multiplex PCR reads. The table lists 400,000 to 450,000 distinct CDR3 sequences, more than 13% of them singletons, with 16% in the top ten. These data also featured in a second study, about T cells in Graves' hyperthyroidism and ophthalmopathy.

The sample was peripheral blood mononuclear cells (PBMCs), taken at new diagnosis, from a patient treated with antithyroid drugs. The receptors shown here come from a woman in her 30s with Graves disease. Each CDR3 is given with its conserved first and last residue. Not all rows give a size; the values are once, few, many and, for expanded clones, a class.

clone size,V gene,J gene,CDR3 protein
few,TRBV14,TRBJ2-7,CASSQAASRFYEQYF
many,TRBV28,TRBJ1-1,CASSRVQSNTEAFF
many,TRBV7-3,TRBJ2-2,CASSSPGLVGGELFF
few,TRBV20-1,TRBJ2-2,CSAKAPNTGELFF
many,TRBV28,TRBJ2-5,CASSSAGVPQETQYF
few,TRBV7-2,TRBJ1-3,CASSEVSANRGNTIYF
many,TRBV18,TRBJ1-1,CASSPPTPEPEAFF
NA,TRBV6-1,TRBJ2-1,CASSEGLAGGSYNEQFF
NA,TRBV5-4,TRBJ2-1,CASSSGLAVNEQFF
NA,TRBV20-1,TRBJ2-1,CSALDSEQFF
NA,TRBV29-1,TRBJ2-2,CSVSHRVGELFF
NA,TRBV10-2,TRBJ2-7,CASSEISGYEQYF
NA,TRBV25-1,TRBJ2-4,CASSALGTGEPAKNIQYF
NA,TRBV18,TRBJ1-4,CASSPRDRTNEKLFF
many,TRBV11-2,TRBJ2-7,CASSAPGGRSHEQYF
many,TRBV7-3,TRBJ2-1,CASSLTLASYNEQFF
many,TRBV20-1,TRBJ2-1,CSAPAGGGSYNEQFF
many,TRBV4-1,TRBJ2-5,CASGLYIQETQYF
many,TRBV4-1,TRBJ2-5,CASSQRLANQETQYF
NA,TRBV7-3,TRBJ2-1,CASSLEGLAASYNEQFF
many,TRBV9,TRBJ2-1,CASTPRTSANNEQFF
few,TRBV19,TRBJ1-3,CASSIVSSHSGNTIYF
NA,TRBV15,TRBJ1-6,CATSRGDVGGADNSPLHF
NA,TRBV20-1,TRBJ1-5,CSAQPGQISNQPQHF
many,TRBV20-1,TRBJ2-7,CSARDVVAGGRTSYEQYF
few,TRBV12-3/TRBV12-4,TRBJ1-5,CASSSDSRNQPQHF
many,TRBV3-1,TRBJ2-3,CASSQGLRGSSTDTQYF
many,TRBV28,TRBJ2-5,CASSFRFGREREKTQYF
NA,TRBV12-3/TRBV12-4,TRBJ1-1,CASRGQGPTEAFF
NA,TRBV7-9,TRBJ2-3,CASSAYEKGADTQYF
few,TRBV9,TRBJ2-5,CASSVDGLAGSQETQYF
few,TRBV20-1,TRBJ2-5,CSAKLGLAGMRMETQYF
few,TRBV27,TRBJ2-7,CASRAAYLYEQYF
many,TRBV12-5,TRBJ1-3,CASGLVLGDRGRSGNTIYF
NA,TRBV6-2/TRBV6-3,TRBJ2-7,CASSYKGTGVYEQYF
NA,TRBV4-1,TRBJ1-2,CASSQDQLGQLDGYTF
many,TRBV15,TRBJ2-7,CATRSGGNSYEQYF
many,TRBV28,TRBJ1-1,CASRRDQNTEAFF
few,TRBV18,TRBJ1-1,CASSQGGGNTEAFF
many,TRBV10-3,TRBJ1-3,CAISESGGPSGNTIYF
many,TRBV5-1,TRBJ2-3,CASSLASGMDTQYF
many,TRBV13,TRBJ2-4,CASSLWVGGGSAKNIQYF
many,TRBV6-2/TRBV6-3,TRBJ2-3,CASSFPLRTSGSEDTQYF
few,TRBV14,TRBJ2-3,CASSPQGQGKDTQYF
few,TRBV20-1,TRBJ1-4,CSARGQPEKLFF
many,TRBV5-1,TRBJ1-2,CASSWGTGVQGYTF
NA,TRBV6-9,TRBJ2-4,CASSYRARRGGNIQYF
many,TRBV2,TRBJ1-5,CASSRDPERGNQPQHF
many,TRBV24-1,TRBJ2-1,CATSAMDRAHTNEQFF
NA,TRBV5-1,TRBJ2-5,CASSGTSGQETQYF